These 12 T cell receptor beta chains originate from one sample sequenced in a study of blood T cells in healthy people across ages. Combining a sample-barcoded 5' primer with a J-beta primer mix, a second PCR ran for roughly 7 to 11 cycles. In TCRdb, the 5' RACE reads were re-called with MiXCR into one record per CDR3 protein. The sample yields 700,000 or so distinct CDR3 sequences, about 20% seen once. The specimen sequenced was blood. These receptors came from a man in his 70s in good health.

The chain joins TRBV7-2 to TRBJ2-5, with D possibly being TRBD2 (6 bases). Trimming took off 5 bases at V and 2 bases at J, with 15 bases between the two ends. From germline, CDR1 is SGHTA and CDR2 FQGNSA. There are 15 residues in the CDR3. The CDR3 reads CASSGGLLTQETQYF. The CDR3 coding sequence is TGTGCCAGCAGCGGAGGGCTCCTAACTCAAGAGACCCAGTACTTC.

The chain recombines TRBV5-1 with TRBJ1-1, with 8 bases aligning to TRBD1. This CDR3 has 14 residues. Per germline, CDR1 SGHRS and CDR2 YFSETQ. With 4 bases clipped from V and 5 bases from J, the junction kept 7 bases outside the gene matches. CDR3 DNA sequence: TGCGCCAGCAGCCTCGGGACAGGCTCGACTGAAGCTTTCTTT. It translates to CASSLGTGSTEAFF. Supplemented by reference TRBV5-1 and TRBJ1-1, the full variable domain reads KAGVTQTPRYLIKTRGQQVTLSCSPISGHRSVSWYQQTPGQGLQFLFEYFSETQRNKGNFPGRFSGRQFSNSRSEMNVSTLELGDSALYLCASSLGTGSTEAFFGQGTRLTVV.

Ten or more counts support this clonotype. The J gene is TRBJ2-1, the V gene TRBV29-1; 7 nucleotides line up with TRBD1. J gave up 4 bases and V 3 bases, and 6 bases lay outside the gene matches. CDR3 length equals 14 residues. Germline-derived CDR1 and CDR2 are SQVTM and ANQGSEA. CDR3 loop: CSVDGQEGYNEQFF. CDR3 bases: TGCAGCGTTGACGGACAGGAAGGTTACAATGAGCAGTTCTTC.

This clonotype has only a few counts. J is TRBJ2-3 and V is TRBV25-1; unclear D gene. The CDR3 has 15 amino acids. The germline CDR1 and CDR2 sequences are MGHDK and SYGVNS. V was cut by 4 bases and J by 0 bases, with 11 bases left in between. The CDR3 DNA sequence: TGTGCCAGCAGTGGCGGTCGGTCTAGCACAGATACGCAGTATTTT. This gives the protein CASSGGRSSTDTQYF.

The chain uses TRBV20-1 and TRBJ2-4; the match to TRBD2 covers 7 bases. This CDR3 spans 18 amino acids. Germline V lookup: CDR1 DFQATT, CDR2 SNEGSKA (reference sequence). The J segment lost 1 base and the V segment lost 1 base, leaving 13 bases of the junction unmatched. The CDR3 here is CSARVGWDYLGAKNIQYF. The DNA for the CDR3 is TGCAGTGCTAGAGTCGGTTGGGACTATCTGGGGGCCAAAAACATTCAGTACTTC.

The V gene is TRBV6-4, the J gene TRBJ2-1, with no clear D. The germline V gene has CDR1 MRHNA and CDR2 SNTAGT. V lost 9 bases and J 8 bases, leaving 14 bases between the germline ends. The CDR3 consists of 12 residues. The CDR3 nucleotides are TGTGCCAGACCCACCGATTCCGATGAGCAGTTCTTC. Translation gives CARPTDSDEQFF.

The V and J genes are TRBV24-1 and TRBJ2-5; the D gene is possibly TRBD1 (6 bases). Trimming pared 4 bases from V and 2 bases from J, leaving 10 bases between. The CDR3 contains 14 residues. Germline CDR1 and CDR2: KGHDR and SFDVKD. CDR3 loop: CATSDGQIQETQYF. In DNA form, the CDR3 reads TGTGCCACCAGTGACGGACAGATACAAGAGACCCAGTACTTC.

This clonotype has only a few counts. The CDR3 coding sequence is TGTGCCAGCAGGTTGGACCCGGGGAGCGAGTTCTTC. This sequence encodes CASRLDPGSEFF. This chain uses TRBV12-3 or TRBV12-4 with TRBJ2-1, with D possibly being TRBD2 (5 bases). V was cut by 6 bases and J by 14 bases, with 17 bases left in between. The CDR3 consists of 12 residues.

The CDR3 here is CASSSDRAPVNTIYF. CDR3 sequence (DNA): TGTGCCAGCAGTTCGGACCGGGCCCCTGTAAACACCATATATTTT. The chain is built from TRBV6-5 and TRBJ1-3; D is ambiguous. V was cut by 4 bases and J by 6 bases, with 16 bases left in between. CDR1 and CDR2 (germline): MNHEY, SVGAGI. This CDR3 is 15 amino acids long.

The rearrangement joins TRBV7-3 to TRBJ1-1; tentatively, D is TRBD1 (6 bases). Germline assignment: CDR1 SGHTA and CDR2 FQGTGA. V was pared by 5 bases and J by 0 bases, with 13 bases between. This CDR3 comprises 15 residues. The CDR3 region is CASSPEGGVNTEAFF. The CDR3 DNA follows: TGTGCCAGCAGCCCCGAGGGGGGGGTGAACACTGAAGCTTTCTTT.

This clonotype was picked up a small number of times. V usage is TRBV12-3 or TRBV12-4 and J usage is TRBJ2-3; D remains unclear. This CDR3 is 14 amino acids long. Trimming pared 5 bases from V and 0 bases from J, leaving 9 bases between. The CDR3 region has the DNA TGTGCCAGCAGTCCCAGATCTAGCACAGATACGCAGTATTTT. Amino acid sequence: CASSPRSSTDTQYF.

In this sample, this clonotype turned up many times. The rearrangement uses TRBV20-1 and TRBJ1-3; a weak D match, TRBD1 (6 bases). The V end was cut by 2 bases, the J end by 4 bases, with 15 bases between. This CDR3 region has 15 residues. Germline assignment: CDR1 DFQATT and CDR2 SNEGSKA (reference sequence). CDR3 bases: TGCAGTGCTAGAAAGCTAACAGGGTTCGGAAACACCATATATTTT. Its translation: CSARKLTGFGNTIYF.